The 5 T cell receptor beta chains reported below all come from one sample, sequenced in a study of sequential checkpoint blockade in melanoma. Sequencing used immunoSEQ multiplex PCR; TCRdb keeps in-frame clones, though not all of them. Among over 2,500 clones listed, around 20% were seen once. Treatment: randomized to nivolumab then ipilimumab (arm A) or the reverse (arm B). This specimen consisted of tumor tissue (inferred from file names), obtained from a patient given nivolumab and ipilimumab in sequence. Receptors originate from a human donor with melanoma.

The genes are TRBV28 and TRBJ2-1, with 16 bases matching TRBD2. Per germline, CDR1 MDHEN and CDR2 SYDVKM. After removal of 3 bases from V and 6 bases from J, the junction contained 14 bases not matched to a gene. The CDR3 loop spans 20 amino acids. The CDR3 reads CASSFNRGLAGGPQSNEQFF. CDR3 nucleotides: TGTGCCAGCAGTTTTAACAGGGGACTAGCGGGAGGGCCCCAGTCCAATGAGCAGTTCTTC.

This clone was seen ten or more times. The chain couples TRBV9 to TRBJ1-3, with D possibly TRBD1 on 6 matching bases. Between the trimmed V and J ends, which lost 3 bases and 0 bases, there was a span of 19 bases. Germline CDR1 is SGDLS and CDR2 is YYNGEE. The CDR3 loop spans 18 amino acids. CDR3 sequence (DNA): TGTGCCAGCAGCGCGACAGGCGTAACCGCGAGCTCTGGAAACACCATATATTTT. Its protein product is CASSATGVTASSGNTIYF.

This clone is labeled medium-sized (0.01 to 0.1%). In DNA form, the CDR3 reads TGTGCCAGCAGCGCCAGCGGGAGCACAGATACGCAGTATTTT. Its translation: CASSASGSTDTQYF. This chain connects TRBV9 to TRBJ2-3, with TRBD2 as a possible D gene (6 bases). This CDR3 contains 14 residues. Deletions cut 3 bases from V and 0 bases from J, with 8 bases between. Germline V gene data show CDR1 as SGDLS and CDR2 as YYNGEE.

In its sample, this clone was seen a few times. The chain joins TRBV28 to TRBJ1-2, with D uncertain. The CDR3 is 15 residues long. CDR1 and CDR2 from the germline V gene are MDHEN and SYDVKM. The V gene lost 7 bases and the J gene lost 1 base, with 16 bases spanning the gap. The CDR3 region is CASTVERTGNYGYTF. The CDR3 nucleotides read TGTGCCAGCACCGTCGAGAGAACGGGTAACTATGGCTACACCTTC.

The gene calls are TRBV4-1 and TRBJ2-7; 9 bases map to TRBD1. Germline loops: CDR1 MGHRA, CDR2 YSYEKL. V shed 2 bases and J 5 bases; nucleotides not matched to a gene: 7. The CDR3 is 15 amino acids. CDR3 bases: TGCGCCAGCAGCCAACTACAGGGGGCTGGAAACGAGCAGTACTTC. Amino acid sequence: CASSQLQGAGNEQYF.